This T cell receptor (beta chain) was recorded in a study of T cells in Graves' hyperthyroidism and ophthalmopathy. Study-level points and caveats: Model output signaled ophthalmopathy a median roughly six months ahead of onset.

Authors of the study amplified TCR beta CDR3 regions from RNA transcripts. The primer set for the first-round RT-PCR of the TCR CDR3 was HTBI. MiXCR, applied by TCRdb to the multiplex PCR reads, yields one record per CDR3 protein. The top ten hold roughly 21% of the sample, which has fewer than 500,000 distinct CDR3 sequences, roughly 15% seen once. This clonotype was observed a few times. Its antigen is currently unknown. A patient was excluded if there was uncontrolled infection, other autoimmune disease, pregnancy or lactation. The study based diagnoses on clinical symptoms, serum thyroxine and TRAb, thyroid ultrasound and orbital computed tomography. Cells are PBMCs isolated from over 7.5 ml of fresh blood. V was trimmed by 0 bases and J by 6 bases, leaving 5 bases between them. Germline CDR1 is LGHDT and CDR2 is YNNKEL (reference sequence). The CDR3 spans 13 residues.

The V call is TRBV3-1, the J call TRBJ2-2; D is perhaps TRBD1 (5 bases). Sequencing used blood. The sequence was obtained from a woman in her twenties or thirties with Graves' ophthalmopathy. The CDR3 sequence is CASSQDRAGELFF. The CDR3 DNA is TGTGCCAGCAGCCAAGACAGGGCCGGGGAGCTGTTTTTT. The whole variable domain, filled in from reference TRBV3-1 and TRBJ2-2, reads DTAVSQTPKYLVTQMGNDKSIKCEQNLGHDTMYWYKQDSKKFLKIMFSYNNKELIINETVPNRFSPKSPDKAHLNLHINSLELGDSAVYFCASSQDRAGELFFGEGSRLTVL.